The present T cell receptor (beta chain) was sequenced within a study of T cell repertoires in cytomegalovirus infection. Overall study context: Selected CMV epitopes included recently identified HLA-C-restricted ones as well as well-studied HLA-B-restricted ones. Whole-study findings and limits: Accumulated public TCR beta family frequency recognized individuals carrying CMV together with the relevant HLA. CMV-specific HLA-C-restricted TCR beta clonotypes dominated the ex vivo response.

Details on this clonotype: Its cognate antigen is unknown.

TCRdb called the reads again in MiXCR, with one record for every CDR3 protein. This table holds some 350,000 distinct CDR3 sequences, roughly a third found once. The CDR3 is 14 residues long. V lost 1 base, J lost 5 bases, and 6 bases stayed unmatched. Germline V gene sequence: CDR1 DFQATT, CDR2 SNEGSKA (reference sequence). V gene TRBV20-1 combines with J gene TRBJ2-5; TRBD1 matches at 8 bases. The input for sequencing was cultured PBMCs, taken from culture after CMV antigen stimulation. The sequence derives from a human donor in good health (CMV status not recorded). Some clones in this sample may be carry-over from other donors' samples. The CDR3 here is CSARVGQGRETQYF. The CDR3 DNA reads TGCAGTGCTAGAGTAGGACAGGGCAGGGAGACCCAGTACTTC.